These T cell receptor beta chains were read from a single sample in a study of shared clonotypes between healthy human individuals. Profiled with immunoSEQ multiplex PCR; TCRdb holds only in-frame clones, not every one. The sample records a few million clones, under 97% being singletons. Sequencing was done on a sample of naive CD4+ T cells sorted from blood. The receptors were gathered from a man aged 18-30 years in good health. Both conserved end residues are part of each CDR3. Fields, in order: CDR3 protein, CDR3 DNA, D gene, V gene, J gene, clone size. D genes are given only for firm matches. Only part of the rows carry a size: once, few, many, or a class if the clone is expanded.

CDR3aa: CASRTSPGTDTQYF; CDR3nt: TGTGCCAGCCGGACTAGCCCGGGCACAGATACGCAGTATTTT; d_gene: TRBD2; v_gene: TRBV7-2; j_gene: TRBJ2-3; abundance: -
CDR3aa: CASSAGQGLSNYGYTF; CDR3nt: TGTGCCAGCAGCGCCGGACAGGGACTCTCTAACTATGGCTACACCTTC; d_gene: TRBD1; v_gene: TRBV5-4; j_gene: TRBJ1-2; abundance: -
CDR3aa: CASSPGQGLGEQYF; CDR3nt: TGCGCCAGCAGCCCGGGACAGGGTTTGGGAGAGCAGTACTTC; d_gene: TRBD1; v_gene: TRBV4-1; j_gene: TRBJ2-7; abundance: -
CDR3aa: CASSLLIQGTEAFF; CDR3nt: TGTGCCAGCAGTCTCCTTATACAAGGCACTGAAGCTTTCTTT; d_gene: -; v_gene: TRBV6-1; j_gene: TRBJ1-1; abundance: -
CDR3aa: CASSEAGGIYQETQYF; CDR3nt: TGTGCCAGCAGTGAAGCGGGGGGGATCTACCAAGAGACCCAGTACTTC; d_gene: TRBD2; v_gene: TRBV25-1; j_gene: TRBJ2-5; abundance: -
CDR3aa: CASSLTGGTEAFF; CDR3nt: TGTGCCAGCAGCTTAACAGGGGGAACTGAAGCTTTCTTT; d_gene: TRBD1; v_gene: TRBV6-4; j_gene: TRBJ1-1; abundance: -
CDR3aa: CASRTWTGLGGNTIYF; CDR3nt: TGTGCCAGCAGGACATGGACAGGGTTGGGAGGAAACACCATATATTTT; d_gene: TRBD1; v_gene: TRBV28; j_gene: TRBJ1-3; abundance: -
CDR3aa: CAISESGTKDTQYF; CDR3nt: TGTGCCATCAGTGAATCCGGGACTAAGGATACGCAGTATTTT; d_gene: TRBD2; v_gene: TRBV10-3; j_gene: TRBJ2-3; abundance: -
CDR3aa: CASRPGTSVYEQYF; CDR3nt: TGTGCCAGCAGACCCGGGACTAGCGTCTACGAGCAGTACTTC; d_gene: TRBD2; v_gene: TRBV6-5; j_gene: TRBJ2-7; abundance: -
CDR3aa: CASSELGPGDSPLHF; CDR3nt: TGTGCCAGCAGTGAACTCGGGCCCGGGGATTCACCCCTCCACTTT; d_gene: -; v_gene: TRBV6-1; j_gene: TRBJ1-6; abundance: -
CDR3aa: CASSNEGQGARSGYTF; CDR3nt: TGTGCCAGCAGTAACGAGGGACAGGGGGCGAGGTCTGGCTACACCTTC; d_gene: TRBD1; v_gene: TRBV27; j_gene: TRBJ1-2; abundance: -
CDR3aa: CASPEGTPTDSPLHF; CDR3nt: TGCGCCAGCCCGGAAGGGACACCCACAGATTCACCCCTCCACTTT; d_gene: -; v_gene: TRBV5-1; j_gene: TRBJ1-6; abundance: once
CDR3aa: CASSRGSQGLLQVTQYF; CDR3nt: TGCGCCAGCAGCCGTGGGTCCCAGGGACTACTGCAAGTGACCCAGTACTTC; d_gene: TRBD2; v_gene: TRBV5-1; j_gene: TRBJ2-5; abundance: -
CDR3aa: CASSPPSGSTGELFF; CDR3nt: TGTGCCAGCAGCCCCCCTAGCGGGAGCACCGGGGAGCTGTTTTTT; d_gene: TRBD2; v_gene: TRBV7-2; j_gene: TRBJ2-2; abundance: -
CDR3aa: CASSLSGQGSYEQYF; CDR3nt: TGTGCCAGCAGTTTGAGCGGACAGGGGTCCTACGAGCAGTACTTC; d_gene: TRBD1; v_gene: TRBV2; j_gene: TRBJ2-7; abundance: -
CDR3aa: CASRPAGTANTGELFF; CDR3nt: TGTGCCAGCAGGCCGGCCGGGACCGCTAACACCGGGGAGCTGTTTTTT; d_gene: -; v_gene: TRBV7-3; j_gene: TRBJ2-2; abundance: -
CDR3aa: CASSVEGTAGNTIYF; CDR3nt: TGCGCCAGCAGCGTTGAGGGGACCGCCGGAAACACCATATATTTT; d_gene: -; v_gene: TRBV5-1; j_gene: TRBJ1-3; abundance: -
CDR3aa: CASSLRSSPLHF; CDR3nt: TGTGCCAGTAGTTTAAGGAGCTCACCCCTCCACTTT; d_gene: -; v_gene: TRBV19; j_gene: TRBJ1-6; abundance: -
CDR3aa: CASSQAGSPSGANVLTF; CDR3nt: TGTGCCAGCAGCCAAGCGGGCAGCCCCTCTGGGGCCAACGTCCTGACTTTC; d_gene: -; v_gene: TRBV4-2; j_gene: TRBJ2-6; abundance: -
CDR3aa: CASSPQGAGANVLTF; CDR3nt: TGTGCCAGCAGCCCCCAAGGGGCCGGGGCCAACGTCCTGACTTTC; d_gene: -; v_gene: TRBV9; j_gene: TRBJ2-6; abundance: -
CDR3aa: CASSLKDPGTGVTGELFF; CDR3nt: TGTGCCAGCAGTTTAAAGGATCCGGGGACAGGGGTTACCGGGGAGCTGTTTTTT; d_gene: TRBD1; v_gene: TRBV27; j_gene: TRBJ2-2; abundance: once
CDR3aa: CASRREYQETQYF; CDR3nt: TGTGCCAGCAGAAGAGAGTACCAAGAGACCCAGTACTTC; d_gene: -; v_gene: TRBV2; j_gene: TRBJ2-5; abundance: -
CDR3aa: CASSVEGTVGNTIYF; CDR3nt: TGTGCCAGCAGTGTAGAAGGGACGGTTGGAAACACCATATATTTT; d_gene: -; v_gene: TRBV2; j_gene: TRBJ1-3; abundance: -
CDR3aa: CASSRDSFYEQYF; CDR3nt: TGTGCCAGCAGCCGGGACAGTTTCTACGAGCAGTACTTC; d_gene: TRBD1; v_gene: TRBV7-2; j_gene: TRBJ2-7; abundance: -
CDR3aa: CASRTGANEKLFF; CDR3nt: TGTGCCAGCCGAACCGGCGCTAATGAAAAACTGTTTTTT; d_gene: -; v_gene: TRBV6-1; j_gene: TRBJ1-4; abundance: -
CDR3aa: CASSPGPLYEQYF; CDR3nt: TGTGCCAGCAGCCCAGGACCACTATACGAGCAGTACTTC; d_gene: -; v_gene: TRBV7-9; j_gene: TRBJ2-7; abundance: -
CDR3aa: CASSLGGASTDTQYF; CDR3nt: TGTGCCAGCAGCTTGGGCGGGGCTAGCACAGATACGCAGTATTTT; d_gene: -; v_gene: TRBV7-9; j_gene: TRBJ2-3; abundance: -
CDR3aa: CASSSSLDRALHQPQHF; CDR3nt: TGTGCCAGCAGCTCCAGCCTGGACAGGGCCTTGCATCAGCCCCAGCATTTT; d_gene: TRBD1; v_gene: TRBV7-9; j_gene: TRBJ1-5; abundance: -
CDR3aa: CASSLANRDNVHPNYGYTF; CDR3nt: TGCGCCAGCAGCTTGGCCAATCGGGACAACGTACACCCTAACTATGGCTACACCTTC; d_gene: -; v_gene: TRBV5-1; j_gene: TRBJ1-2; abundance: -
CDR3aa: CASSLSSSPHEQYF; CDR3nt: TGTGCCAGCAGTTTATCTAGTTCCCCCCACGAGCAGTACTTC; d_gene: -; v_gene: TRBV7-6; j_gene: TRBJ2-7; abundance: -
CDR3aa: CASSQDYRVGTEAFF; CDR3nt: TGTGCCAGCAGCCAAGACTACAGGGTGGGGACTGAAGCTTTCTTT; d_gene: -; v_gene: TRBV5-4; j_gene: TRBJ1-1; abundance: -
CDR3aa: CASSVDNSMNTEAFF; CDR3nt: TGTGCCAGCAGCGTAGACAACAGTATGAACACTGAAGCTTTCTTT; d_gene: -; v_gene: TRBV9; j_gene: TRBJ1-1; abundance: -
CDR3aa: CAIRASDGASTDTQYF; CDR3nt: TGTGCCATCAGGGCCTCGGACGGTGCTAGCACAGATACGCAGTATTTT; d_gene: -; v_gene: TRBV10-3; j_gene: TRBJ2-3; abundance: -
CDR3aa: CASSPVLGSYEQYF; CDR3nt: TGTGCCAGCTCACCAGTTCTGGGCTCCTACGAGCAGTACTTC; d_gene: -; v_gene: TRBV18; j_gene: TRBJ2-7; abundance: -
CDR3aa: CASSLVLGGGETQYF; CDR3nt: TGTGCCAGCAGCTTGGTTTTGGGGGGAGGAGAGACCCAGTACTTC; d_gene: -; v_gene: TRBV7-9; j_gene: TRBJ2-5; abundance: -
CDR3aa: CASSIKTGGGNTEAFF; CDR3nt: TGTGCCAGTAGTATTAAGACAGGAGGGGGAAACACTGAAGCTTTCTTT; d_gene: -; v_gene: TRBV19; j_gene: TRBJ1-1; abundance: -
CDR3aa: CASSPTVNSNQPQHF; CDR3nt: TGTGCCAGCAGCCCGACAGTTAATAGCAATCAGCCCCAGCATTTT; d_gene: -; v_gene: TRBV7-8; j_gene: TRBJ1-5; abundance: -
CDR3aa: CASSNRDTTSNNSPLHF; CDR3nt: TGCGCCAGCAGCAACCGGGACACCACTTCAAATAATTCACCCCTCCACTTT; d_gene: -; v_gene: TRBV5-1; j_gene: TRBJ1-6; abundance: -
CDR3aa: CASSLALAGGQETQYF; CDR3nt: TGCGCCAGCAGCTTGGCACTAGCGGGGGGCCAAGAGACCCAGTACTTC; d_gene: TRBD2; v_gene: TRBV5-1; j_gene: TRBJ2-5; abundance: -
CDR3aa: CASRRGTGVQSNEKLFF; CDR3nt: TGCGCCAGCAGGCGGGGGACAGGGGTACAAAGTAATGAAAAACTGTTTTTT; d_gene: TRBD1; v_gene: TRBV4-1; j_gene: TRBJ1-4; abundance: once
CDR3aa: CASRPWGVADTQYF; CDR3nt: TGTGCCAGCAGGCCCTGGGGGGTAGCAGATACGCAGTATTTT; d_gene: -; v_gene: TRBV6-5; j_gene: TRBJ2-3; abundance: -
CDR3aa: CASRAMGVEAPLHF; CDR3nt: TGTGCCAGCAGGGCCATGGGGGTTGAGGCACCCCTCCACTTT; d_gene: -; v_gene: TRBV6-5; j_gene: TRBJ1-6; abundance: -
CDR3aa: CASSLEPPGLAISTDTQYF; CDR3nt: TGTGCCAGCAGCTTAGAGCCACCGGGACTAGCGATAAGCACAGATACGCAGTATTTT; d_gene: TRBD2; v_gene: TRBV11-2; j_gene: TRBJ2-3; abundance: -
CDR3aa: CASSLVAGTDSPLHF; CDR3nt: TGTGCCAGCAGCTTAGTCGCAGGGACGGATTCACCCCTCCACTTT; d_gene: -; v_gene: TRBV7-2; j_gene: TRBJ1-6; abundance: -
CDR3aa: CASFKGAGLRTEAFF; CDR3nt: TGTGCCAGCTTCAAGGGGGCAGGGCTAAGGACTGAAGCTTTCTTT; d_gene: TRBD1; v_gene: TRBV28; j_gene: TRBJ1-1; abundance: -
CDR3aa: CASSYQGKPGNTIYF; CDR3nt: TGTGCCAGCAGTTACCAGGGGAAACCTGGAAACACCATATATTTT; d_gene: -; v_gene: TRBV6-5; j_gene: TRBJ1-3; abundance: -
CDR3aa: CASKTSGTYNEQFF; CDR3nt: TGTGCCAGCAAAACTAGCGGGACGTACAATGAGCAGTTCTTC; d_gene: TRBD2; v_gene: TRBV28; j_gene: TRBJ2-1; abundance: once
CDR3aa: CASSNLAGRVQETQYF; CDR3nt: TGTGCCAGCAGCAACCTAGCGGGGAGGGTCCAAGAGACCCAGTACTTC; d_gene: TRBD2; v_gene: TRBV7-2; j_gene: TRBJ2-5; abundance: -